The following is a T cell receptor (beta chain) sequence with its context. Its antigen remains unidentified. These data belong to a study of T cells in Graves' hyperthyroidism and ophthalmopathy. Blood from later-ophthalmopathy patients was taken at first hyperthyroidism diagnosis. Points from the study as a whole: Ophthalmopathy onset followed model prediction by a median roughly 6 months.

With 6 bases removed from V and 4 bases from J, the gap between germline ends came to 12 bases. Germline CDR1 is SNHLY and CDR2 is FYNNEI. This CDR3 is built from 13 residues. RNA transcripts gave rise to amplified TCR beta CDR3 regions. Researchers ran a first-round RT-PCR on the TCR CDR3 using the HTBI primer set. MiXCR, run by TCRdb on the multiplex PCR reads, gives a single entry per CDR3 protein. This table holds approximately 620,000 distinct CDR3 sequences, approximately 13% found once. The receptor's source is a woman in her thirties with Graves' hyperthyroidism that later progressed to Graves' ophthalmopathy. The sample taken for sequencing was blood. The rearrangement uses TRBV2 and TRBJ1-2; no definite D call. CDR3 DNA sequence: TGTGCCAGCAGAGGAACAGAGGCCTATGGCTACACCTTC. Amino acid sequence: CASRGTEAYGYTF.